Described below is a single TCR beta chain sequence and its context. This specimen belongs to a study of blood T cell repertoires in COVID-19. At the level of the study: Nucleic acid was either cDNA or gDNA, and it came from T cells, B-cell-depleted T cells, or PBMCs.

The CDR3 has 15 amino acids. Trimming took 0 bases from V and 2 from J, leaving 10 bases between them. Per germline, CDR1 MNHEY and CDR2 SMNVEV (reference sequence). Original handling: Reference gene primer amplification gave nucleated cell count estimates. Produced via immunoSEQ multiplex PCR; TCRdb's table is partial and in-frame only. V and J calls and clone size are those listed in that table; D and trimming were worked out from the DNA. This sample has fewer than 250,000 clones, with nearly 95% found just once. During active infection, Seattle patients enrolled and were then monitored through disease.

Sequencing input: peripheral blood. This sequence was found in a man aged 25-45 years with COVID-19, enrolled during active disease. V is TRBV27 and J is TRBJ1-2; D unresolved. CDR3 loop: CASSLSPDGNYGYTF. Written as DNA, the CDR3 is TGTGCCAGCAGTTTATCGCCAGACGGGAACTATGGCTACACCTTC.